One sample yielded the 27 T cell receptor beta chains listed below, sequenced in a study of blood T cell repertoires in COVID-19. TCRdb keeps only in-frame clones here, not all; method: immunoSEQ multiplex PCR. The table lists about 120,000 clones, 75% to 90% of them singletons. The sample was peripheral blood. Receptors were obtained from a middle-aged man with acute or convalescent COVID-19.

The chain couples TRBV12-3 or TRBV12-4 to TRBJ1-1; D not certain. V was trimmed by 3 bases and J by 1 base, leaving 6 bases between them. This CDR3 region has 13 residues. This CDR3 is CASSFRQNTEAFF. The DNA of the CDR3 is TGTGCCAGCAGTTTTAGACAGAACACTGAAGCTTTCTTT.

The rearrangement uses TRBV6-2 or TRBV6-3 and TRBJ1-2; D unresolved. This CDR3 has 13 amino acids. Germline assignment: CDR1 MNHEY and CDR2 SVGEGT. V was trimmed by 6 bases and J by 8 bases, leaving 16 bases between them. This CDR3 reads CASSPLQGSGYTF. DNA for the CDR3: TGTGCCAGCAGCCCGCTTCAAGGTAGCGGCTACACCTTC.

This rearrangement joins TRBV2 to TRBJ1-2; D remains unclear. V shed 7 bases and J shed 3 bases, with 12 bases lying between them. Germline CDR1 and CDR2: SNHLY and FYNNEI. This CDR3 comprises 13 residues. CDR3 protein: CASNRGVDYGYTF. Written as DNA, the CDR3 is TGTGCCAGCAATCGGGGAGTGGACTATGGCTACACCTTC.

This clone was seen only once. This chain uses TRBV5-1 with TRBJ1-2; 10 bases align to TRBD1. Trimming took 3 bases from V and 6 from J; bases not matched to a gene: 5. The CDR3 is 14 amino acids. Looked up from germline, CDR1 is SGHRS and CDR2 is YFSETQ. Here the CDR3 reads CASSSTGGRDGYTF. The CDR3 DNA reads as TGCGCCAGCAGCTCGACAGGGGGCAGGGATGGCTACACCTTC.

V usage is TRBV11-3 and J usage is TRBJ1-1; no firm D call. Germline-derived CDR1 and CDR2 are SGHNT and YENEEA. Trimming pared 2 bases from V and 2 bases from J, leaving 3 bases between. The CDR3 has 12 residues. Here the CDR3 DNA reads TGTGCCAGCAGCTTATCAAACACTGAAGCTTTCTTT. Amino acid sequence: CASSLSNTEAFF.

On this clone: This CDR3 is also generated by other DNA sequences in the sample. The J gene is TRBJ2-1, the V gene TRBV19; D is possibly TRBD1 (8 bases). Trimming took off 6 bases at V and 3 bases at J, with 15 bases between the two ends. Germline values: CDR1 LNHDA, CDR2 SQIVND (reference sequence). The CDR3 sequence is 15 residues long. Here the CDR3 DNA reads TGTGCCAGTAGCCCCACAGGGGGGGGCTACAATGAGCAGTTCTTC. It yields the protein CASSPTGGGYNEQFF.

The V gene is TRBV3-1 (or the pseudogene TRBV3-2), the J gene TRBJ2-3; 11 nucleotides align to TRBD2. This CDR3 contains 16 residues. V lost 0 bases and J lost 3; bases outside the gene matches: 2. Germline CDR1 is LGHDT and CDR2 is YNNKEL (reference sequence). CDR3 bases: TGTGCCAGCAGCCAAGAACCTAGCGGGAGGACAGATACGCAGTATTTT. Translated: CASSQEPSGRTDTQYF.

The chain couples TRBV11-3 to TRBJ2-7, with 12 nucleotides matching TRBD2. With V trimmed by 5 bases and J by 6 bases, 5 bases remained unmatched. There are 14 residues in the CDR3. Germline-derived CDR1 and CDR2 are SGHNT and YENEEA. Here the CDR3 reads CASSPTSGSSEQYF. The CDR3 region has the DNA TGTGCCAGCAGCCCGACTAGCGGGAGCTCCGAGCAGTACTTC.

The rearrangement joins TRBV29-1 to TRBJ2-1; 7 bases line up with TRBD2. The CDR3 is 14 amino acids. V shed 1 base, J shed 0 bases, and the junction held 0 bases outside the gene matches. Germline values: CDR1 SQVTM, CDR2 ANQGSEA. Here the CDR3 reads CSVEASGSYNEQFF. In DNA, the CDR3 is TGCAGCGTTGAAGCTAGCGGCTCCTACAATGAGCAGTTCTTC.

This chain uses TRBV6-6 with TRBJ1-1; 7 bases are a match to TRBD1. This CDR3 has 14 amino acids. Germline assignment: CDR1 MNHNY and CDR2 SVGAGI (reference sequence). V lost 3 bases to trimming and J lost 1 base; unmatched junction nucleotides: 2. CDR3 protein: CASSYSGGNTEAFF. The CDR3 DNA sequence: TGTGCCAGCAGTTATTCAGGGGGGAACACTGAAGCTTTCTTT.

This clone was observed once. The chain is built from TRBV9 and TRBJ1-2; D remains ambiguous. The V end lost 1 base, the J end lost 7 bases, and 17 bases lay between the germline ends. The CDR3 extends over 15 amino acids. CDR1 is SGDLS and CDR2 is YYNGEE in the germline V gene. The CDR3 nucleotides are TGTGCCAGCAGCGTACCTCCTGAACCGTCAGGTGGCTACACCTTC. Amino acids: CASSVPPEPSGGYTF.

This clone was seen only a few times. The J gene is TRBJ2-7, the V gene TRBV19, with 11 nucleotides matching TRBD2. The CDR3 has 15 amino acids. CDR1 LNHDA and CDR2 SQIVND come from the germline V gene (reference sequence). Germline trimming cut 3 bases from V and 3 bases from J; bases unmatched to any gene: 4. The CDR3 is CASSIGTSGYYEQYF. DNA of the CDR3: TGTGCCAGTAGTATCGGGACTAGCGGATACTACGAGCAGTACTTC.

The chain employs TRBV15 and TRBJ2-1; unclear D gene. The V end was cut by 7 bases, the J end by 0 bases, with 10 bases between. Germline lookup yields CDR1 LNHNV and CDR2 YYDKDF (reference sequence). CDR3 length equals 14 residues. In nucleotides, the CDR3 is TGTGCCACCACTATCCACAGCTCCTACAATGAGCAGTTCTTC. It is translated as CATTIHSSYNEQFF.

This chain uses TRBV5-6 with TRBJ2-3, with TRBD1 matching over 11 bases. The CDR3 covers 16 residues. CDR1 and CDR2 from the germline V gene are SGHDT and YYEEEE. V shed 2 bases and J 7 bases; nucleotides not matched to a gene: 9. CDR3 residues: CASSFMAGQGVYTQYF. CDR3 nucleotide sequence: TGTGCCAGCAGCTTCATGGCGGGACAGGGGGTATATACGCAGTATTTT.

CDR3 nucleotides: TGTGCCAGTAGTTCCAACAGGGGGACGGGGAGCTACGAGCAGTACTTC. Translated: CASSSNRGTGSYEQYF. The J gene is TRBJ2-7, the V gene TRBV19, with 8 nucleotides matching TRBD1. Germline lookup yields CDR1 LNHDA and CDR2 SQIVND (reference sequence). The length of the CDR3 is 16 residues. Unmatched junction bases numbered 12, after V lost 5 bases and J lost 3 bases.

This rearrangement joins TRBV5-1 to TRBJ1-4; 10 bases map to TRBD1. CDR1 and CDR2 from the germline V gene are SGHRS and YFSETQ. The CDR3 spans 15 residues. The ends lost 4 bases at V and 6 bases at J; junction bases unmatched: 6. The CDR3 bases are TGCGCCAGCAGCCCCTCCGGGACAGGGGATGAAAAACTGTTTTTT. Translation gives CASSPSGTGDEKLFF.

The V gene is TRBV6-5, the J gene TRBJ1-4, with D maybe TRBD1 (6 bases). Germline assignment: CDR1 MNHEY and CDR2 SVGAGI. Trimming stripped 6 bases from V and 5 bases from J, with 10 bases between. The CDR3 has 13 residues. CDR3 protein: CASRQGPNEKLFF. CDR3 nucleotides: TGTGCCAGCAGACAGGGCCCCAATGAAAAACTGTTTTTT.

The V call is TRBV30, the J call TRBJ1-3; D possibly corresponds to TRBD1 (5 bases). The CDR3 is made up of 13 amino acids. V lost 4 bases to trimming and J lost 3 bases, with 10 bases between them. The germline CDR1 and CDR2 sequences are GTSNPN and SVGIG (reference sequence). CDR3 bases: TGTGCCTGGATGCGTAGGGGTGGAAACACCATATATTTT. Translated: CAWMRRGGNTIYF.

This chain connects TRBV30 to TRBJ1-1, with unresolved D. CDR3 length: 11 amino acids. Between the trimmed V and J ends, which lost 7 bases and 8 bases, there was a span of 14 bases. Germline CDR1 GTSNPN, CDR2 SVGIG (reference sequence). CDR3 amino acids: CAYRYSSEAFF. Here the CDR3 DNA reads TGTGCCTACCGATATAGTTCCGAAGCTTTCTTT.

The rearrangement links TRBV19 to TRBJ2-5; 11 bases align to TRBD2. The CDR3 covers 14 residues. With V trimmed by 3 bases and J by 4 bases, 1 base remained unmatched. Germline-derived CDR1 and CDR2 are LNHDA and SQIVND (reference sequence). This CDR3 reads CASSISGRGETQYF. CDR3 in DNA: TGTGCCAGTAGTATTAGCGGGAGGGGAGAGACCCAGTACTTC.

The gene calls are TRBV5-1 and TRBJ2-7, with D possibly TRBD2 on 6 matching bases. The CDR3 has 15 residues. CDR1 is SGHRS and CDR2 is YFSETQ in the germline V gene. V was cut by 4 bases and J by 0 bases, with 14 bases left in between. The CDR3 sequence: CASSNRGSLSYEQYF. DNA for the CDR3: TGCGCCAGCAGCAACCGGGGGTCTCTCTCCTACGAGCAGTACTTC.

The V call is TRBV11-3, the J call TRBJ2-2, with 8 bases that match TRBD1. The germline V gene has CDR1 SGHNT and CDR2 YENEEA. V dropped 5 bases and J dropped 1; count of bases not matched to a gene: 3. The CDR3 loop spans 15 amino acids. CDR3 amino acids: CASSPGTGNTGELFF. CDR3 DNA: TGTGCCAGCAGCCCTGGGACAGGGAACACCGGGGAGCTGTTTTTT.

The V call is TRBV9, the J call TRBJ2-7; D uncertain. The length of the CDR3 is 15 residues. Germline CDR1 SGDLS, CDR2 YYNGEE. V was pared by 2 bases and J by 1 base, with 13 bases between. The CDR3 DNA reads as TGTGCCAGCAGCGTCGACTTTGGTGAGTCCTACGAGCAGTACTTC. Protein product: CASSVDFGESYEQYF.

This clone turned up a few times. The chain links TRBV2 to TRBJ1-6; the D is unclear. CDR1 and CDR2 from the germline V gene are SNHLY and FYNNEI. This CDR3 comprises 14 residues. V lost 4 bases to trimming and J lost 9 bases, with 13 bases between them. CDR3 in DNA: TGTGCCAGCAGTGGTCAGGATTACCCTTCACCCCTCCACTTT. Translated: CASSGQDYPSPLHF.

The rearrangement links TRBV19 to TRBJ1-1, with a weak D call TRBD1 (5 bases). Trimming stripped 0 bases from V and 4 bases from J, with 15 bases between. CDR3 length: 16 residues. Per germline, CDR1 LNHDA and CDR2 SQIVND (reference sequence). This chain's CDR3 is CASSIDGRGLGTEAFF. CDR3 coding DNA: TGTGCCAGTAGTATAGATGGGAGGGGCTTGGGCACTGAAGCTTTCTTT.

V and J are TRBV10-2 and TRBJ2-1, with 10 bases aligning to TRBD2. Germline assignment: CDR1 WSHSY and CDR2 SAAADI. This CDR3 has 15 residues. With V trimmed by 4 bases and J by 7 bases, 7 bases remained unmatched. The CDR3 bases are TGCGCCAGCAGTGTTACTAGCGGGAATGTGAATGAGCAGTTCTTC. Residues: CASSVTSGNVNEQFF.

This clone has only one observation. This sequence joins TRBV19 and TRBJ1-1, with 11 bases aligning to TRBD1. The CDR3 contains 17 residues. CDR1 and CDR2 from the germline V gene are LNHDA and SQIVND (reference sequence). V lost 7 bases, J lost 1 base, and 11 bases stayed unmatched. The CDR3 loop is CASTQLPGQGENTEAFF. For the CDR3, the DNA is TGTGCCAGTACCCAACTGCCGGGACAGGGGGAGAACACTGAAGCTTTCTTT.